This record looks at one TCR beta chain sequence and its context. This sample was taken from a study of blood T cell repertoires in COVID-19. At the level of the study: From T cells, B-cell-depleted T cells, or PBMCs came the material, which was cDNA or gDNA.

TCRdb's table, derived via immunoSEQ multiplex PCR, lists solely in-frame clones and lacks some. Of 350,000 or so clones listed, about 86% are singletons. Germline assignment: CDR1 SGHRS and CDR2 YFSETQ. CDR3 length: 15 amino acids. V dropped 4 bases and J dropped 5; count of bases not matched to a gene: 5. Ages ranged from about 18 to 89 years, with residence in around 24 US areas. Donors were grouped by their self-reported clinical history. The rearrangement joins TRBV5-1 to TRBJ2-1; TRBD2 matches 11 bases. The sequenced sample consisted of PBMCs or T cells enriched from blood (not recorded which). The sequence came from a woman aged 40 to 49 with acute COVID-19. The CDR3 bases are TGCGCCAGCAGCGTTAGCGGGAGGGATGACAATGAGCAGTTCTTC. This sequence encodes CASSVSGRDDNEQFF.